This T cell receptor beta chain was retrieved from a study of blood T cell repertoires in COVID-19. Generated by immunoSEQ multiplex PCR, the TCRdb table keeps only in-frame clones and is missing some. Of some 100,000 clones listed, roughly 89% are singletons. Trimming shortened V by 8 bases and J by 0 bases, and 13 bases separated the two germline ends. CDR3 length: 14 residues. Per the germline V gene, CDR1 is MNHNY and CDR2 is SVGAGI (reference sequence). The sequencing sample was made of peripheral blood. The receptor was derived from a human donor with acute or convalescent COVID-19. The donor label of this sample is uncertain. The V and J genes are TRBV6-6 and TRBJ1-1, with D possibly being TRBD1 (6 bases). The CDR3 loop reads CASSGGLMNTEAFF. The CDR3 coding sequence is TGTGCCAGCTCGGGGGGCCTAATGAACACTGAAGCTTTCTTT.